This T cell receptor (beta chain) comes out of a study of blood T cell repertoires in COVID-19. Study summary: Samples came from the United States, Italy and Spain, spanning acute and convalescent COVID-19. The cDNA or gDNA used as material had been derived from T cells, B-cell-depleted T cells, or PBMCs.

Methods used by the authors: Estimated nucleated cell counts came from reference gene primer amplification. Assay used: immunoSEQ multiplex PCR; TCRdb lists only in-frame clones, some missing. V and J calls and clone size are those listed in that table; D and trimming were worked out from the DNA. In the table there are around 52,000 clones, around 82% of which are singletons. Germline-derived CDR1 and CDR2 are SGHTA and FQGNSA. V was shortened by 3 bases and J by 5 bases, with 11 bases between the two germline ends. This CDR3 region has 13 residues. The chain has TRBV7-2 and TRBJ2-7, with TRBD1 as a possible D gene (5 bases). Sequenced material: peripheral blood. This clonotype originated in a human donor in a cohort sampled during active COVID-19. For the CDR3, the DNA is TGTGCCAGCAGCTTGGGCAGGGTACACGAGCAGTACTTC. Its protein product is CASSLGRVHEQYF. Full variable domain (remainder filled in from reference TRBV7-2 and TRBJ2-7): GAGVSQSPSNKVTEKGKDVELRCDPISGHTALYWYRQSLGQGLEFLIYFQGNSAPDKSGLPSDRFSAERTGGSVSTLTIQRTQQEDSAVYLCASSLGRVHEQYFGPGTRLTVT.